This T cell receptor beta chain was captured in a study of OX40 agonist ivuxolimab in advanced cancers. There are 15 residues in the CDR3. CDR1 is SGHNT, CDR2 YENEEA, per germline. V lost 5 bases and J lost 4, with 15 bases in between. Libraries were prepared by immunoSEQ multiplex PCR; TCRdb keeps only in-frame clonotypes and omits some of them. The sample has roughly 76,000 clones; just over 85% are singletons. Sequenced here: CD4+ or CD8+ T cells sorted from blood, sampled in a trial of the OX40 agonist ivuxolimab. The chain joins TRBV11-3 to TRBJ2-1; no definite D call. This TCR was sampled from an adult with an advanced solid tumor such as melanoma, head and neck, liver or kidney cancer. CDR3 amino acids: CASSLELADYNEQFF. CDR3 nucleotides: TGTGCCAGCAGCCTGGAACTGGCGGATTACAATGAGCAGTTCTTC.